These 24 T cell receptor beta chains share one sample of origin, sequenced in a study of regulatory T cells in long-lasting Graves disease. The authors built TCR beta libraries using iRepertoire HTBI primers and Arm-PCR of CDR3 regions. One entry per CDR3 protein, called by TCRdb with MiXCR from the multiplex PCR reads. The sample shows 300,000 to 400,000 distinct CDR3 sequences, around a sixth of them seen only once. Time point in this sample: newly diagnosed GD, antithyroid drugs for less than 3 months. From RNA extracted from PBMCs, the TCR library was made. The sequenced sample was peripheral blood mononuclear cells (PBMCs), obtained at new diagnosis, from a patient treated with antithyroid drugs. The receptor source for this set is a female donor with Graves disease.

At least ten counts were recorded for this clonotype. This chain joins TRBV24-1 and TRBJ2-3, with D possibly TRBD2 on 6 matching bases. The CDR3 runs 14 residues. The germline V gene encodes CDR1 KGHDR and CDR2 SFDVKD. Trimming took 9 bases from V and 5 from J, leaving 17 bases between them. CDR3 in amino acids: CATQRTGVEDTQYF. In DNA, the CDR3 is TGTGCCACCCAACGCACGGGAGTGGAAGATACGCAGTATTTT.

A word on this clonotype: This may be a read error, as it is one base from a much larger clone. The chain recombines TRBV2 with TRBJ2-5, with D tentatively TRBD1 (5 bases). The CDR3 extends over 17 amino acids. Germline V CDR1 and CDR2: SNHLY, FYNNEI. CDR3 loop: CASSEATTETIQEAQYF. Here the CDR3 DNA reads TGTGCCAGCAGTGAAGCGACGACAGAGACCATTCAAGAGGCCCAGTACTTC.

This clonotype was seen at least ten times. This sequence joins TRBV5-1 and TRBJ1-5, with 8 bases that match TRBD1. Losses at the gene ends were 0 bases for V and 7 bases for J; bases not matched to a gene: 6. Germline CDR1 SGHRS, CDR2 YFSETQ. The CDR3 covers 15 residues. CDR3 DNA: TGCGCCAGCAGCTTGGAAGGACAGGGTGGCCAGCCCCAGCATTTT. It yields the protein CASSLEGQGGQPQHF.

This clonotype was seen repeatedly, ten times or more. The chain employs TRBV3-1 and TRBJ1-1; 7 nucleotides agree with TRBD1. Germline trimming cut 5 bases from V and 4 bases from J; bases unmatched to any gene: 13. CDR3 length: 16 amino acids. In germline, CDR1 is LGHDT, CDR2 YNNKEL (reference sequence). CDR3 protein: CASSSGQVILGTEAFF. CDR3 nucleotides: TGTGCCAGCAGCTCCGGACAGGTAATACTTGGCACTGAAGCTTTCTTT.

A word on this clonotype: This likely reflects a read error, since a far larger clone is one base away. The chain employs TRBV6-2 or TRBV6-3 and TRBJ2-5; possibly TRBD2 for D (5 bases). The CDR3 covers 13 residues. The V end was cut by 2 bases, the J end by 11 bases, with 15 bases between. The V gene's germline CDR1 is MNHEY and CDR2 SVGEGT. CDR3 DNA sequence: TGTGCCAGCAGTTACGCAACTAGTAGTGAGCAGTACTTC. This encodes CASSYATSSEQYF.

This clonotype appeared many times. The chain carries TRBV18 and TRBJ2-7, with D maybe TRBD1 (5 bases). V was pared by 4 bases and J by 2 bases, with 9 bases between. Germline V CDR1 and CDR2: KGHSH, LQKENI. The CDR3 covers 13 residues. The CDR3 DNA follows: TGTGCCAGCTCACGGACACCTCCCTACGAGCAGTACTTC. It yields the protein CASSRTPPYEQYF.

In its sample, this clonotype was seen many times. V and J are TRBV28 and TRBJ2-1; unclear D gene. Germline lookup yields CDR1 MDHEN and CDR2 SYDVKM. The V end lost 5 bases, the J end lost 7 bases, and 12 bases lay between the germline ends. There are 13 residues in the CDR3. DNA of the CDR3: TGTGCCAGCAGTCCCTTGCGTCCAAATGAGCAGTTCTTC. Translated, it gives CASSPLRPNEQFF.

The table lists this clonotype with many counts. The chain employs TRBV20-1 and TRBJ2-3; 9 nucleotides align to TRBD2. Looked up from germline, CDR1 is DFQATT and CDR2 is SNEGSKA (reference sequence). Germline trimming cut 0 bases from V and 2 bases from J; bases unmatched to any gene: 6. This CDR3 spans 16 amino acids. The CDR3 DNA sequence: TGCAGTGCTAGAGACGGCGGGAGGGGGGTCACAGATACGCAGTATTTT. Protein: CSARDGGRGVTDTQYF.

This clonotype has a count of ten or more. The gene calls are TRBV11-2 and TRBJ2-7, with 9 bases lining up with TRBD1. Germline V gene sequence: CDR1 SGHAT, CDR2 FQNNGV. V shed 6 bases, J shed 3 bases, and the junction held 6 bases outside the gene matches. The CDR3 consists of 14 residues. CDR3 nucleotide sequence: TGTGCCAGCAGTTACACGACAGGGGGCTACGAGCAGTACTTC. This gives the protein CASSYTTGGYEQYF.

This clonotype has a count of ten or more. Mismatch with germline at one junction end may stem from a read error. This chain joins TRBV3-1 and TRBJ1-1, with a weak D call TRBD1 (6 bases). The CDR3 has 13 amino acids. Germline V CDR1 and CDR2: LGHDT, YNNKEL (reference sequence). The CDR3 sequence is CASGQTGITEAFF. CDR3 nucleotides: TGTGCCAGCGGCCAAACAGGGATCACTGAAGCTTTCTTT.

The chain recombines TRBV28 with TRBJ2-4, with 9 nucleotides matching TRBD1. Germline trimming cut 5 bases from V and 8 bases from J; bases unmatched to any gene: 10. Germline values: CDR1 MDHEN, CDR2 SYDVKM. The CDR3 runs 15 residues. The CDR3 spells CASSAGTGRTYIQYF. CDR3 sequence (DNA): TGTGCCAGCAGTGCGGGGACAGGGAGAACGTACATTCAGTACTTC.

This clonotype showed up many times. The J gene is TRBJ2-7, the V gene TRBV27, with TRBD1 as a possible D gene (6 bases). This CDR3 region has 14 residues. Germline V gene lookup returns CDR1 MNHEY and CDR2 SMNVEV (reference sequence). Trimming took 2 bases from V and 6 from J, leaving 14 bases between them. The CDR3 region has the DNA TGTGCCAGCAGTTTAACAGGGATGCTCGGCGAGCAGTACTTC. It yields the protein CASSLTGMLGEQYF.

This clonotype was detected many times. The J gene is TRBJ2-5, the V gene TRBV20-1; 9 bases agree with TRBD1. The CDR3 totals 17 residues. J lost 3 bases, V lost 0 bases, and 11 bases had no gene match. CDR1 and CDR2 from the germline V gene are DFQATT and SNEGSKA (reference sequence). The CDR3 DNA follows: TGCAGTGCTAGAGATCCCGAGGACAGGGGCCCGAAAGAGACCCAGTACTTC. It codes for CSARDPEDRGPKETQYF.

This clonotype was seen many times. This rearrangement joins TRBV29-1 to TRBJ2-7; a weak D match, TRBD2 (7 bases). Germline CDR1 is SQVTM and CDR2 is ANQGSEA. The CDR3 extends over 15 amino acids. Trimming took off 2 bases at V and 4 bases at J, with 18 bases between the two ends. CDR3 DNA: TGCAGCGTTGAAAGAGGTGGGGGGGCGTTTTACGAGCAGTACTTC. It codes for CSVERGGGAFYEQYF.

This clonotype was found many times. The chain links TRBV9 to TRBJ1-2; D remains unclear. The CDR3 covers 19 residues. Germline-derived CDR1 and CDR2 are SGDLS and YYNGEE. Trimming removed 3 bases from V and 7 bases from J, with 31 bases in between. The CDR3 DNA follows: TGTGCCAGCAGCGAGCGAGAAGAGACCCCCAGAGTGTCGGTTGGTGGCTACACCTTC. Protein sequence: CASSEREETPRVSVGGYTF.

In its sample, this clonotype was seen a few times. The rearrangement joins TRBV27 to TRBJ2-7, with 11 positions matching TRBD2. Trimming removed 9 bases from V and 1 base from J; junction bases left unmatched: 8. Germline V gives CDR1 MNHEY, CDR2 SMNVEV (reference sequence). The CDR3 runs to 15 residues. The DNA for the CDR3 is TGTGCCAGTAAAATACTAGCGGGAGAATCCTACGAGCAGTACTTC. Its protein is CASKILAGESYEQYF.

This clonotype appeared many times. This chain links TRBV27 with TRBJ1-1, with D unresolved. Deletions cut 5 bases from V and 4 bases from J, with 20 bases between. The CDR3 is 16 residues long. From germline, CDR1 is MNHEY and CDR2 SMNVEV (reference sequence). The CDR3: CASSPSSSRGFTEAFF. The CDR3 DNA reads as TGTGCCAGCAGTCCCTCGTCCAGCCGGGGATTCACTGAAGCTTTCTTT.

The table lists this clonotype with a few counts. A read error is the likely source, as a far larger clone sits one nucleotide away. The rearrangement links TRBV27 to TRBJ1-2, with D possibly matching TRBD1 (5 bases). Germline CDR1 MNHEY, CDR2 SMNVEV (reference sequence). The CDR3 consists of 13 residues. V was shortened by 5 bases and J by 7 bases, with 14 bases between the two germline ends. CDR3 amino acids: CASSVPLRGGYTF. CDR3 DNA: TGTGCCAGCAGTGTCCCACTAAGGGGTGGCTACACCTTC.

The sample holds many counts of this clonotype. The chain has TRBV12-3 or TRBV12-4 and TRBJ1-2, with D possibly matching TRBD1 (6 bases). CDR3 length: 14 amino acids. Trimming took 6 bases from V and 7 from J, leaving 18 bases between them. As DNA, the CDR3 is TGTGCCAGCAGCCCCATTGCAGGGGTCATTGGCTACACCTTC. Its protein is CASSPIAGVIGYTF.

This clonotype was found many times. The rearrangement links TRBV28 to TRBJ1-5; 9 bases line up with TRBD1. Germline lookup yields CDR1 MDHEN and CDR2 SYDVKM. The CDR3 has 18 amino acids. The junction had 8 bases not matched to a gene; V was cut back by 2 bases and J by 0 bases. CDR3 bases: TGTGCCAGCAGTTTACCCTGGGGACAGGGAAGTAGCAATCAGCCCCAGCATTTT. Protein product: CASSLPWGQGSSNQPQHF.

This clonotype appeared a few times. The chain has TRBV2 and TRBJ2-3; 14 nucleotides match TRBD2. With V trimmed by 8 bases and J by 6 bases, 13 bases remained unmatched. The CDR3 consists of 17 residues. CDR1 SNHLY and CDR2 FYNNEI come from the germline V gene. CDR3 nucleotide sequence: TGTGCCAGCTCACCTGAGACGGGACTAGCGGGAGTGGATACGCAGTATTTT. It specifies CASSPETGLAGVDTQYF.

The rearrangement links TRBV9 to TRBJ1-2; the match to TRBD1 covers 7 bases. The CDR3 has 14 residues. The germline V gene encodes CDR1 SGDLS and CDR2 YYNGEE. J was trimmed by 6 bases and V by 4 bases; bases with no gene match: 9. CDR3 sequence: CASSRQGVLHGYTF. The DNA of the CDR3 is TGTGCCAGCAGCAGACAGGGAGTACTTCATGGCTACACCTTC.

This clonotype was seen ten or more times. This chain links TRBV7-2 with TRBJ2-4; TRBD2 matches at 7 bases. CDR1 is SGHTA and CDR2 is FQGNSA in the germline V gene. Trimming cost V 3 bases and J 0 bases; bases outside gene matches: 8. The length of the CDR3 is 17 residues. CDR3 sequence (DNA): TGTGCCAGCAGCTTCGGAGCGGGACGGGGAGCCAAAAACATTCAGTACTTC. This encodes CASSFGAGRGAKNIQYF.

This clonotype was counted ten times or more. V usage is TRBV28 and J usage is TRBJ1-2; 8 bases match TRBD1. Germline V gives CDR1 MDHEN, CDR2 SYDVKM. J was trimmed by 4 bases and V by 6 bases; bases with no gene match: 22. The CDR3 has 19 amino acids. The CDR3 protein is CASRGTGIFLHGGIYGYTF. CDR3 DNA sequence: TGTGCCAGCAGAGGGACAGGAATCTTCTTACACGGGGGAATCTATGGCTACACCTTC.